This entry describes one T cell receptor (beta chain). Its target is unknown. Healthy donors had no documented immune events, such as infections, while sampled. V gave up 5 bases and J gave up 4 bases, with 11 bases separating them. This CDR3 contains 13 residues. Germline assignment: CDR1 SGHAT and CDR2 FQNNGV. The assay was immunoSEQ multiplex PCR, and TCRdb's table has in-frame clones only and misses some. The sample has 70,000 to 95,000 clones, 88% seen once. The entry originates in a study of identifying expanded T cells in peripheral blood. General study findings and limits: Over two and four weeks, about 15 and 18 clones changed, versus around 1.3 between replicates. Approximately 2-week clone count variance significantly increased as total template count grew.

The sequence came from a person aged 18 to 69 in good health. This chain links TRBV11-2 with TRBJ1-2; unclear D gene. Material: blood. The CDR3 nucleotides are TGTGCCAGCAGCCCCGAACAGATCTATGGCTACACCTTC. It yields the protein CASSPEQIYGYTF. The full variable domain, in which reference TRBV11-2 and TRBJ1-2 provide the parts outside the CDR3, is EAGVAQSPRYKIIEKRQSVAFWCNPISGHATLYWYQQILGQGPKLLIQFQNNGVVDDSQLPKDRFSAERLKGVDSTLKIQPAKLEDSAVYLCASSPEQIYGYTFGSGTRLTVV.